Shown below are 32 T cell receptor beta chains from a single sample sequenced in a study of CD8 T cells in Susac syndrome. RNA was extracted with the RNeasy kit, and a quantity of 0.5 to 1 ug was reverse transcribed using random hexamers. In TCRdb, the immunoSEQ multiplex PCR reads were re-called with MiXCR into one record per CDR3 protein. The table lists about 250,000 distinct CDR3 sequences, 85% to 95% of them singletons, with about 0.07% in the top ten. The sequencing input was CD4+ T cells from PBMCs. Receptor source: a human donor with multiple sclerosis.

The chain is built from TRBV12-3 or TRBV12-4 and TRBJ1-5; 9 nucleotides line up with TRBD1. V shed 6 bases and J 5 bases; nucleotides not matched to a gene: 11. The CDR3 sequence is 16 residues long. The CDR3 region has the DNA TGTGCCAGCAGCCGGAGCGGGACAGGGCCCCATCAGCCCCAGCATTTT. The encoded protein is CASSRSGTGPHQPQHF.

This chain links TRBV6-6 with TRBJ2-5; D is unclear. CDR1 MNHNY and CDR2 SVGAGI come from the germline V gene (reference sequence). This CDR3 is built from 13 residues. Between the trimmed V and J ends, which lost 8 bases and 4 bases, there was a span of 14 bases. CDR3 DNA: TGTGCCAGCTCAGGTAGTTTCGGAGAGACCCAGTACTTC. This sequence encodes CASSGSFGETQYF.

The chain joins TRBV3-1 to TRBJ2-1; possibly TRBD2 for D (6 bases). Per the germline V gene, CDR1 is LGHDT and CDR2 is YNNKEL (reference sequence). The CDR3 loop spans 15 amino acids. The ends were cut back, 0 bases at V and 6 bases at J, with 12 bases in the middle. The CDR3 nucleotides read TGTGCCAGCAGCCAAGAATCGGGACTGGTCAATGAGCAGTTCTTC. Amino acid sequence: CASSQESGLVNEQFF.

V and J are TRBV9 and TRBJ1-1; 7 bases agree with TRBD1. V lost 3 bases, J lost 1 base, and 6 bases stayed unmatched. The germline V gene has CDR1 SGDLS and CDR2 YYNGEE. This CDR3 has 15 residues. The DNA for the CDR3 is TGTGCCAGCAGCGAGGGGGCAGGGGGGAACACTGAAGCTTTCTTT. It yields the protein CASSEGAGGNTEAFF.

The chain couples TRBV15 to TRBJ2-1; TRBD2 might be the D (7 bases). The germline CDR1 and CDR2 sequences are LNHNV and YYDKDF (reference sequence). The CDR3 contains 14 residues. Trimming took 5 bases from V and 4 from J, leaving 12 bases between them. The CDR3 nucleotides read TGTGCCACCAGCCTAGGGGGACTATACAATGAGCAGTTCTTC. Protein sequence: CATSLGGLYNEQFF.

This clonotype was found once. This sequence joins TRBV29-1 and TRBJ2-1; TRBD1 agrees at 7 bases. This CDR3 region has 14 residues. V was clipped by 7 bases and J by 0 bases; unmatched bases: 6. The germline V gene encodes CDR1 SQVTM and CDR2 ANQGSEA. CDR3 sequence (DNA): TGCAGCGCGACCAGGACAGGCTCCTACAATGAGCAGTTCTTC. As protein: CSATRTGSYNEQFF.

This clonotype was seen more than once but under ten times. The rearrangement uses TRBV4-1 and TRBJ2-5, with D perhaps TRBD2 (5 bases). Deletions cut 3 bases from V and 2 bases from J, with 22 bases between. The germline V gene has CDR1 MGHRA and CDR2 YSYEKL. The CDR3 contains 18 residues. The CDR3, as DNA: TGCGCCAGCAGCCAGGGAGAGCTGAGAGGGAAGCGGCAAGAGACCCAGTACTTC. This gives the protein CASSQGELRGKRQETQYF.

This sequence joins TRBV7-2 and TRBJ1-5; D unclear. V was cut by 3 bases and J by 6 bases, with 15 bases left in between. Germline V lookup: CDR1 SGHTA, CDR2 FQGNSA. There are 15 residues in the CDR3. The CDR3 nucleotides read TGTGCCAGCAGCTTGATATTGGATGGCGGTCAGCCCCAGCATTTT. Translating it yields CASSLILDGGQPQHF.

The chain combines TRBV9 with TRBJ2-5; TRBD2 aligns across 8 bases. V dropped 4 bases and J dropped 2; count of bases not matched to a gene: 10. The CDR3 runs 16 residues. Germline assignment: CDR1 SGDLS and CDR2 YYNGEE. DNA of the CDR3: TGTGCCAGCAGCCCGGGGCGGGGGGTCATACAAGAGACCCAGTACTTC. Its translation is CASSPGRGVIQETQYF.

This clonotype has only one observation. V gene TRBV7-8 combines with J gene TRBJ1-5; D unresolved. Germline loops: CDR1 SGHVS, CDR2 FQNEAQ. The CDR3 is made up of 15 amino acids. V was clipped by 1 base and J by 1 base, with 8 bases between them. CDR3 DNA: TGTGCCAGCAGCTTAGGACGGCTAAGCAATCAGCCCCAGCATTTT. Amino acid sequence: CASSLGRLSNQPQHF.

This clonotype was recorded only once. The rearrangement links TRBV18 to TRBJ2-2; 8 nucleotides align to TRBD2. The ends lost 1 base at V and 4 bases at J; junction bases unmatched: 5. The CDR3 length is 16 residues. Germline V gene lookup returns CDR1 KGHSH and CDR2 LQKENI. In DNA form, the CDR3 reads TGTGCCAGCTCACCACTCAGCGGGAGCCGCACCGGGGAGCTGTTTTTT. It encodes CASSPLSGSRTGELFF.

The CDR3 DNA sequence: TGCAGTGCTGCCCTCCCGACAGGGGCTGGAAACACCATATATTTT. It specifies CSAALPTGAGNTIYF. The chain employs TRBV20-1 and TRBJ1-3, with 8 bases matching TRBD1. Looked up from germline, CDR1 is DFQATT and CDR2 is SNEGSKA (reference sequence). The length of the CDR3 is 15 residues. V lost 5 bases, J lost 2 bases, and 8 bases stayed unmatched.

The chain employs TRBV3-1 and TRBJ2-6, with D unclear. Germline V gene data show CDR1 as LGHDT and CDR2 as YNNKEL (reference sequence). This CDR3 region has 15 residues. V was clipped by 4 bases and J by 4 bases, with 11 bases between them. The chain's CDR3 is CASSPNPGGANVLTF. The DNA of the CDR3 is TGTGCCAGCAGCCCTAATCCTGGAGGGGCCAACGTCCTGACTTTC.

The genes are TRBV12-3 or TRBV12-4 and TRBJ1-1, with D uncertain. This CDR3 region has 12 residues. V lost 7 bases to trimming and J lost 0 bases, with 6 bases between them. The CDR3 nucleotides are TGTGCCAGCACTAGGATGAACACTGAAGCTTTCTTT. Protein sequence: CASTRMNTEAFF.

The V call is TRBV19, the J call TRBJ2-7; 9 bases fit TRBD2. The V gene's germline CDR1 is LNHDA and CDR2 SQIVND (reference sequence). The CDR3 has 14 amino acids. V trimming: 6 bases; J trimming: 6 bases; junction bases outside the gene matches: 9. The chain's CDR3 is CASRNSGGSREQYF. CDR3 in DNA: TGTGCCAGTAGGAATAGCGGGGGTTCTCGCGAGCAGTACTTC.

The rearrangement links TRBV18 to TRBJ1-1; 9 bases line up with TRBD1. CDR3 length equals 16 residues. The germline V gene has CDR1 KGHSH and CDR2 LQKENI. V dropped 1 base and J dropped 0; count of bases not matched to a gene: 3. The CDR3 DNA sequence: TGTGCCAGCTCACCACGACAGGGGGGAATGAACACTGAAGCTTTCTTT. Residues: CASSPRQGGMNTEAFF.

This clonotype was seen only once. V is TRBV6-1 and J is TRBJ1-6; unclear D gene. The CDR3 is 13 amino acids. From germline, CDR1 is MNHNS and CDR2 SASEGT. CDR3 DNA: TGTTGTTCTGGGTTGTCCTATAATTCACCCCTCCACTTT. It codes for CCSGLSYNSPLHF.

This rearrangement joins TRBV9 to TRBJ2-1, with 7 bases matching TRBD1. Per the germline V gene, CDR1 is SGDLS and CDR2 is YYNGEE. With 1 base clipped from V and 4 bases from J, the junction kept 2 bases outside the gene matches. This CDR3 is built from 14 residues. DNA for the CDR3: TGTGCCAGCAGCGTAACAGGGGTTTACAATGAGCAGTTCTTC. Amino acids: CASSVTGVYNEQFF.

This chain links TRBV9 with TRBJ2-1; a possible D gene is TRBD1 (5 bases). The CDR3 sequence is 15 residues long. Germline V gene lookup returns CDR1 SGDLS and CDR2 YYNGEE. With 0 bases removed from V and 5 bases from J, the gap between germline ends came to 12 bases. The CDR3 spells CASSVDGNRNNEQFF. DNA for the CDR3: TGTGCCAGCAGCGTAGATGGAAACAGGAACAATGAGCAGTTCTTC.

The chain uses TRBV15 and TRBJ1-2; weak D call: TRBD1 (5 bases). Per germline, CDR1 LNHNV and CDR2 YYDKDF (reference sequence). The CDR3 is 17 amino acids. V lost 1 base, J lost 1 base, and 16 bases lay in between. CDR3 protein: CATSRVPGRGFNYGYTF. In nucleotides, the CDR3 is TGTGCCACCAGCAGAGTCCCGGGACGGGGGTTTAACTATGGCTACACCTTC.

V usage is TRBV29-1 and J usage is TRBJ2-5, with 7 positions matching TRBD1. Germline loops: CDR1 SQVTM, CDR2 ANQGSEA. V lost 6 bases and J lost 1; bases outside the gene matches: 2. The CDR3 length is 12 residues. CDR3 DNA: TGCAGCGTGAGGGGGCGCCAAGAGACCCAGTACTTC. It translates to CSVRGRQETQYF.

The chain couples TRBV6-5 to TRBJ1-3, with D uncertain. V shed 5 bases and J shed 4 bases, with 9 bases lying between them. Germline V gives CDR1 MNHEY, CDR2 SVGAGI. The CDR3 is made up of 13 amino acids. The CDR3 sequence is CASSKDQGNTIYF. CDR3 DNA sequence: TGTGCCAGCAGTAAAGATCAGGGAAACACCATATATTTT.

This CDR3 reads CSARAQDEAFF. CDR3 coding DNA: TGCAGTGCTAGAGCCCAAGATGAAGCTTTCTTT. The genes are TRBV20-1 and TRBJ1-1; no clear D. The CDR3 has 11 residues. Germline CDR1 reads DFQATT; CDR2 reads SNEGSKA (reference sequence). V was shortened by 1 base and J by 7 bases, with 7 bases between the two germline ends.

This chain joins TRBV2 and TRBJ2-2, with 12 bases lining up with TRBD1. Germline-derived CDR1 and CDR2 are SNHLY and FYNNEI. The CDR3 is 16 amino acids. The J segment lost 4 bases and the V segment lost 4 bases, leaving 4 bases of the junction unmatched. The CDR3 reads CASSARDRGLTGELFF. In DNA form, the CDR3 reads TGTGCCAGCAGTGCCCGGGACAGGGGGCTCACCGGGGAGCTGTTTTTT.

The chain recombines TRBV19 with TRBJ2-3; D not certain. CDR3 size: 14 residues. Deletions cut 6 bases from V and 1 base from J, with 11 bases between. The germline gives CDR1 LNHDA, CDR2 SQIVND (reference sequence). In nucleotides, the CDR3 is TGTGCCAGTAGCCCCGGGTTAGGCACAGATACGCAGTATTTT. Translating gives CASSPGLGTDTQYF. The whole variable domain, filled in from reference TRBV19 and TRBJ2-3, reads DGGITQSPKYLFRKEGQNVTLSCEQNLNHDAMYWYRQDPGQGLRLIYYSQIVNDFQKGDIAEGYSVSREKKESFPLTVTSAQKNPTAFYLCASSPGLGTDTQYFGPGTRLTVL.

V gene TRBV9 combines with J gene TRBJ2-5; the match to TRBD2 covers 14 bases. Germline V CDR1 and CDR2: SGDLS, YYNGEE. The CDR3 is made up of 18 amino acids. V shed 0 bases and J 4 bases; nucleotides not matched to a gene: 8. CDR3 nucleotide sequence: TGTGCCAGCAGCGTAGTAGGACTAGCGGGGGGATCTGGAGAGACCCAGTACTTC. This gives the protein CASSVVGLAGGSGETQYF.

In this sample, this clonotype turned up once. V is TRBV3-1 and J is TRBJ2-7, with unresolved D. The CDR3 runs 13 residues. Germline CDR1 reads LGHDT; CDR2 reads YNNKEL (reference sequence). V was pared by 0 bases and J by 6 bases, with 9 bases between. The CDR3 DNA reads as TGTGCCAGCAGCCAAGATTGGGTTGCCGAGCAGTACTTC. It translates to CASSQDWVAEQYF.

This clonotype came up a few times. The gene calls are TRBV14 and TRBJ2-5, with D possibly TRBD1 on 6 matching bases. Germline CDR1 SGHDN, CDR2 FVKESK. This CDR3 region has 20 residues. Deletions cut 1 base from V and 2 bases from J, with 26 bases between. The CDR3 region has the DNA TGTGCCAGCAGCCAAGCTCGTATCGTCACAGGGCCTAGGGGTCAAGAGACCCAGTACTTC. Its protein product is CASSQARIVTGPRGQETQYF. The full variable domain, in which reference TRBV14 and TRBJ2-5 provide the parts outside the CDR3, is EAGVTQFPSHSVIEKGQTVTLRCDPISGHDNLYWYRRVMGKEIKFLLHFVKESKQDESGMPNNRFLAERTGGTYSTLKVQPAELEDSGVYFCASSQARIVTGPRGQETQYFGPGTRLLVL.

The chain links TRBV27 to TRBJ1-1, with a tentative D call TRBD1 (5 bases). CDR1 and CDR2 from the germline V gene are MNHEY and SMNVEV (reference sequence). V shed 6 bases and J shed 11 bases, with 22 bases lying between them. The CDR3 has 14 residues. This CDR3 is CASSLLGRLGEAFF. CDR3 bases: TGTGCCAGCAGCCTATTGGGACGGCTCGGTGAGGCTTTCTTT.

This chain links TRBV10-2 with TRBJ1-4; the D is unclear. V was trimmed by 0 bases and J by 4 bases, leaving 9 bases between them. Germline CDR1 reads WSHSY; CDR2 reads SAAADI. This CDR3 spans 15 amino acids. The CDR3 DNA sequence: TGCGCCAGCAGTGAGTCTTCCGCGGTTAATGAAAAACTGTTTTTT. Protein product: CASSESSAVNEKLFF.

The J gene is TRBJ2-3, the V gene TRBV5-4, with 8 positions matching TRBD2. The CDR3 has 17 amino acids. V gave up 3 bases and J gave up 2 bases; unmatched junction bases: 11. Germline CDR1 SGHNT, CDR2 YYREEE (reference sequence). CDR3 loop: CASSYRRTGGNTDTQYF. For the CDR3, the DNA is TGTGCCAGCAGCTACCGTCGGACGGGGGGGAACACAGATACGCAGTATTTT.

This chain joins TRBV20-1 and TRBJ2-5, with 8 bases that match TRBD1. Trimming cost V 3 bases and J 5 bases; bases outside gene matches: 11. The CDR3 contains 15 residues. In germline, CDR1 is DFQATT, CDR2 SNEGSKA (reference sequence). The CDR3: CSASARGRMGETQYF. CDR3 in DNA: TGCAGTGCTAGTGCCAGGGGGCGCATGGGGGAGACCCAGTACTTC.